One and the same sample provided the 18 T cell receptor beta chains below, sequenced in a study of cytomegalovirus exposure and HLA in healthy donors. The protocol was immunoSEQ multiplex PCR, while the TCRdb copy is restricted to in-frame clones and leaves out a portion. The top ten clones hold about 2.2% of a sample with 130,000 or so clones, more than 75% of them seen once. The sample was PBMCs. Receptor source: a woman under 40 in good health and CMV-seronegative.

This sequence joins TRBV5-1 and TRBJ2-5; D is possibly TRBD2 (6 bases). CDR1 is SGHRS, CDR2 YFSETQ, per germline. This CDR3 comprises 13 residues. V lost 4 bases, J lost 2 bases, and 9 bases lay in between. CDR3 DNA: TGCGCCAGCAGCATGGGACTGCAAGAGACCCAGTACTTC. This encodes CASSMGLQETQYF.

As concerns this clone: At one of its ends the junction is not consistent with the germline gene, which may arise from a read error. The rearrangement links TRBV7-2 to TRBJ2-3; TRBD2 is a possible D gene (5 bases). The CDR3 is 14 amino acids. The germline V gene has CDR1 SGHTA and CDR2 FQGNSA. CDR3 DNA: TGTGCCAGCAGGTTAGACCATTGGAGGGATACGCAGTATTTT. Residues: CASRLDHWRDTQYF.

The chain links TRBV11-2 to TRBJ1-1; D uncertain. CDR1 SGHAT and CDR2 FQNNGV come from the germline V gene. CDR3 size: 13 residues. Between the trimmed V and J ends, which lost 5 bases and 1 base, there was a span of 8 bases. The CDR3 region is CASSLRGNTEAFF. For the CDR3, the DNA is TGTGCCAGCAGCCTGAGAGGGAACACTGAAGCTTTCTTT.

A remark on this clone: In the same sample, other DNA sequences code for this CDR3. The chain combines TRBV18 with TRBJ1-1; 7 positions match TRBD1. V trimming: 1 base; J trimming: 5 bases; junction bases outside the gene matches: 4. From germline, CDR1 is KGHSH and CDR2 LQKENI. This CDR3 has 14 residues. The CDR3 is CASSPRGGDTEAFF. As DNA, the CDR3 is TGTGCCAGCTCACCACGAGGGGGCGATACTGAAGCTTTCTTT. Filled out from reference TRBV18 and TRBJ1-1, the complete variable domain reads NAGVMQNPRHLVRRRGQEARLRCSPMKGHSHVYWYRQLPEEGLKFMVYLQKENIIDESGMPKERFSAEFPKEGPSILRIQQVVRGDSAAYFCASSPRGGDTEAFFGQGTRLTVV.

This chain connects TRBV7-6 to TRBJ1-5; the match to TRBD1 covers 7 bases. The germline V gene encodes CDR1 SGHVS and CDR2 FNYEAQ. The CDR3 covers 18 residues. With 3 bases clipped from V and 0 bases from J, the junction kept 11 bases outside the gene matches. The CDR3 loop is CASSFEGAKGYSNQPQHF. Here the CDR3 DNA reads TGTGCCAGCAGCTTTGAGGGGGCGAAGGGGTATAGCAATCAGCCCCAGCATTTT.

The V gene is TRBV6-6, the J gene TRBJ2-5, with a weak D call TRBD2 (6 bases). Germline CDR1 is MNHNY and CDR2 is SVGAGI (reference sequence). The V end was cut by 8 bases, the J end by 4 bases, with 11 bases between. The length of the CDR3 is 12 residues. The CDR3 DNA reads TGTGCCAGCGGGGAGGTCCCAGAGACCCAGTACTTC. As protein: CASGEVPETQYF.

Only a few counts were recorded for this clone. The J gene is TRBJ1-2, the V gene TRBV9; no clear D. The germline V and J ends were trimmed by 0 bases and 4 bases, with 7 bases remaining between them. Germline V gives CDR1 SGDLS, CDR2 YYNGEE. The CDR3 sequence is 13 residues long. CDR3 DNA: TGTGCCAGCAGCGTAGGGAGCGCCTATGGCTACACCTTC. Encoded protein: CASSVGSAYGYTF.

The chain uses TRBV9 and TRBJ2-3; TRBD1 matches 9 bases. The J segment lost 5 bases and the V segment lost 4 bases, leaving 14 bases of the junction unmatched. The CDR3 extends over 17 amino acids. The germline V gene has CDR1 SGDLS and CDR2 YYNGEE. The CDR3 reads CASSFRPGQGAGDTQYF. DNA for the CDR3: TGTGCCAGCAGCTTTCGCCCGGGACAGGGAGCTGGAGATACGCAGTATTTT.

The V gene is TRBV11-3, the J gene TRBJ2-5; possibly TRBD2 for D (5 bases). This CDR3 spans 13 amino acids. V was shortened by 5 bases and J by 1 base, with 8 bases between the two germline ends. Germline V gene data show CDR1 as SGHNT and CDR2 as YENEEA. Here the CDR3 reads CASSRTFQETQYF. Written as DNA, the CDR3 is TGTGCCAGCAGCCGGACTTTCCAAGAGACCCAGTACTTC.

This rearrangement joins TRBV15 to TRBJ1-5; 9 bases agree with TRBD1. V lost 3 bases to trimming and J lost 3 bases; unmatched junction nucleotides: 3. The CDR3 sequence is 15 residues long. Germline assignment: CDR1 LNHNV and CDR2 YYDKDF (reference sequence). The CDR3 DNA reads as TGTGCCACCAGCAGGGGACAGGGCAACAATCAGCCCCAGCATTTT. The encoded protein is CATSRGQGNNQPQHF.

The chain employs TRBV5-4 and TRBJ2-7; 9 bases are a match to TRBD2. The CDR3 loop spans 16 amino acids. Trimming cost V 10 bases and J 7 bases; bases outside gene matches: 21. Germline lookup yields CDR1 SGHNT and CDR2 YYREEE (reference sequence). CDR3 nucleotides: TGTGCCTACTCTCATGGGGCTAGCGGGGAACTTCTTGAGCAGTACTTC. Protein product: CAYSHGASGELLEQYF.

This chain uses TRBV9 with TRBJ2-7; D may be TRBD1 (5 bases). The CDR3 is 15 residues long. Germline V CDR1 and CDR2: SGDLS, YYNGEE. With 1 base removed from V and 5 bases from J, the gap between germline ends came to 16 bases. CDR3 in DNA: TGTGCCAGCAGCGTAAAGGGCTCGACGGACAACGAGCAGTACTTC. It is translated as CASSVKGSTDNEQYF.

The chain's CDR3 is CASSRSSNTEAFF. CDR3 sequence (DNA): TGTGCCAGCAGCCGTAGTTCGAACACTGAAGCTTTCTTT. The chain links TRBV7-2 to TRBJ1-1; D remains unclear. Germline V gene data show CDR1 as SGHTA and CDR2 as FQGNSA. Trimming stripped 5 bases from V and 1 base from J, with 8 bases between. The CDR3 runs to 13 residues.

In this sample, this clone turned up many times. The V and J genes are TRBV6-1 and TRBJ1-2; possibly TRBD1 for D (6 bases). The CDR3 has 13 amino acids. Looked up from germline, CDR1 is MNHNS and CDR2 is SASEGT. Trimming took 4 bases from V and 2 from J, leaving 8 bases between them. CDR3 in amino acids: CASSVDRNYGYTF. CDR3 coding DNA: TGTGCCAGCAGTGTGGACAGAAACTATGGCTACACCTTC.

The chain carries TRBV30 and TRBJ1-4; D perhaps matches TRBD1 (6 bases). Per germline, CDR1 GTSNPN and CDR2 SVGIG (reference sequence). The CDR3 is 15 amino acids. Trimming cost V 3 bases and J 0 bases, with 11 bases left between them. CDR3 protein: CAWRWAGATNEKLFF. CDR3 sequence (DNA): TGTGCCTGGAGGTGGGCAGGGGCAACTAATGAAAAACTGTTTTTT.

This chain links TRBV7-2 with TRBJ2-1, with 8 positions matching TRBD2. The CDR3 is made up of 16 amino acids. Trimming removed 3 bases from V and 8 bases from J; junction bases left unmatched: 12. CDR1 is SGHTA, CDR2 FQGNSA, per germline. CDR3 DNA sequence: TGTGCCAGCAGCTTGGGGACTAGGACCGGAGGTCATGAGCAGTTCTTC. It is translated as CASSLGTRTGGHEQFF. The variable domain in full, with the rest retrieved from reference TRBV7-2 and TRBJ2-1, is GAGVSQSPSNKVTEKGKDVELRCDPISGHTALYWYRQSLGQGLEFLIYFQGNSAPDKSGLPSDRFSAERTGGSVSTLTIQRTQQEDSAVYLCASSLGTRTGGHEQFFGPGTRLTVL.

This clone occurred once. The chain employs TRBV7-2 and TRBJ2-3; D might be TRBD2 (6 bases). Trimming pared 0 bases from V and 0 bases from J, leaving 19 bases between. The CDR3 is made up of 19 amino acids. Germline CDR1 reads SGHTA; CDR2 reads FQGNSA. For the CDR3, the DNA is TGTGCCAGCAGCTTAGCGTCCCTGAGCGGGCGACGTAGCACAGATACGCAGTATTTT. Amino acids: CASSLASLSGRRSTDTQYF.

The chain carries TRBV6-5 and TRBJ1-5; 8 positions match TRBD1. Trimming cost V 6 bases and J 6 bases; bases outside gene matches: 7. This CDR3 contains 14 residues. Germline CDR1 reads MNHEY; CDR2 reads SVGAGI. The CDR3 spells CASRDRAKAQPQHF. In DNA form, the CDR3 reads TGTGCCAGCAGGGACAGGGCAAAGGCTCAGCCCCAGCATTTT.